The T cell receptor beta chain under discussion was sequenced for a study of radiotherapy plus CTLA-4 blockade in lung cancer. The CDR3 sequence is 13 residues long. Trimming at V came to 10 bases and at J to 0 bases, leaving 5 bases not matched to a gene. Germline-derived CDR1 and CDR2 are ENHRY and SYGVKD. Notes on the study in general: Tumor-derived TCR clones expanded in blood after radiotherapy plus ipilimumab.

In regard to this clone: Its antigen is currently unknown.

Some clones are missing from TCRdb's copy, which holds only in-frame ones; the method was immunoSEQ multiplex PCR. The sample lists 85,000 to 90,000 clones; around 90% were seen once. The study gave focal radiation plus ipilimumab CTLA-4 blockade to patients with chemo-refractory metastatic non-small-cell lung cancer. Source: peripheral blood, taken from a patient treated with radiotherapy plus ipilimumab. This sequence was found in a human donor with non-small cell lung cancer that progressed on radiotherapy plus ipilimumab. The chain combines TRBV10-3 with TRBJ2-7; 8 bases are shared with TRBD1. The CDR3 bases are TGTGCCACCCAGGGACAGGACTCCTACGAGCAGTACTTC. It encodes CATQGQDSYEQYF.